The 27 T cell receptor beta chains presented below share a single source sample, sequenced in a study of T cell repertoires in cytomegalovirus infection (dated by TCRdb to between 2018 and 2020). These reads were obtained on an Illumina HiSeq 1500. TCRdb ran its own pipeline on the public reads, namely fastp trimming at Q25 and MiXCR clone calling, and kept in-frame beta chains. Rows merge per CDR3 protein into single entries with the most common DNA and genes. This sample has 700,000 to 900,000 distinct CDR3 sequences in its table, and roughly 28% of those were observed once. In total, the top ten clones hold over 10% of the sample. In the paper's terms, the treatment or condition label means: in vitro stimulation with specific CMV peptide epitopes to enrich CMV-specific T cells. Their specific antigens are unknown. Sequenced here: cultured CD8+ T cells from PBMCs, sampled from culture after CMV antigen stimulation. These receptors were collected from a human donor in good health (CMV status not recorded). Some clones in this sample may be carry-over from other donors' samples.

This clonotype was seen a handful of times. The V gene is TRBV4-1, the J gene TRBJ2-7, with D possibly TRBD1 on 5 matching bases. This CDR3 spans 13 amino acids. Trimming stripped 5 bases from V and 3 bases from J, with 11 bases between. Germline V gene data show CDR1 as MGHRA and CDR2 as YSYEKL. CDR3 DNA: TGCGCCAGCAGCGAACGACAGTTCTACGAGCAGTACGTC. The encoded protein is CASSERQFYEQYV.

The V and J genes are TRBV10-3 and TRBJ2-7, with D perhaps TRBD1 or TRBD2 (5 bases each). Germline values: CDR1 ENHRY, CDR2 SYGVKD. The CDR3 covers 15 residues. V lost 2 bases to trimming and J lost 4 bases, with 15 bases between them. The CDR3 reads CAISENRDGRYEQYV. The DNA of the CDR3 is TGTGCCATCAGTGAGAACCGGGACGGACGGTACGAGCAGTACGTC.

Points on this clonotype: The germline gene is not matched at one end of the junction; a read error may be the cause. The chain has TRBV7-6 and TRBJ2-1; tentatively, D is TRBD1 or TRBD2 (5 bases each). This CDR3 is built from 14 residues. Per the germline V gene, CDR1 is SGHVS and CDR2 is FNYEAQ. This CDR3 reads CASSLGDGVNEQFF. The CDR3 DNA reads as TGTGCTAGCAGCTTAGGGGACGGGGTCAATGAGCAGTTCTTC.

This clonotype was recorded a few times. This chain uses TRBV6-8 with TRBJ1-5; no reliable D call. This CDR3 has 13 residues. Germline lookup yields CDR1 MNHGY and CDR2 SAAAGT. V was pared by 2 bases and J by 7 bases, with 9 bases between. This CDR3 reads CASSYGVAQPQHF. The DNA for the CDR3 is TGTGCCAGCAGTTACGGCGTGGCGCAGCCCCAGCATTTT.

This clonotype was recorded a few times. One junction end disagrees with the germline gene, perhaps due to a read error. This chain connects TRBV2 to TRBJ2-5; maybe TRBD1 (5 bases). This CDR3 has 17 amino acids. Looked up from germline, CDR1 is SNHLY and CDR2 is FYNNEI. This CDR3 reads CASSEEGHQGIGETQYF. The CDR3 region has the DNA TGTGCCAGCAGCGAAGAAGGCCATCAGGGTATTGGAGAGACCCAGTACTTC.

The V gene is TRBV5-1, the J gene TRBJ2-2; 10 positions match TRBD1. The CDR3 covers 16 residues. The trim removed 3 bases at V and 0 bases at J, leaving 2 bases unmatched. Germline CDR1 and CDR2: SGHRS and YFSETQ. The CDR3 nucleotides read TGCGCCAGCAGCTGGGGACAGGGGTCGAACACCGGGGAGCTGTTTTTT. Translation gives CASSWGQGSNTGELFF.

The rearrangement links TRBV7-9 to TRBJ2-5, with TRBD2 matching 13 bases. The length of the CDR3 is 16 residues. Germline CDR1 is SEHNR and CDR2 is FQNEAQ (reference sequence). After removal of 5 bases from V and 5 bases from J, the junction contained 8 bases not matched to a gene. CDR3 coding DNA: TGTGCCAGCAGCCACTCCGGGACTAGCGGGGAGGAGACCCAGTACTTC. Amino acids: CASSHSGTSGEETQYF.

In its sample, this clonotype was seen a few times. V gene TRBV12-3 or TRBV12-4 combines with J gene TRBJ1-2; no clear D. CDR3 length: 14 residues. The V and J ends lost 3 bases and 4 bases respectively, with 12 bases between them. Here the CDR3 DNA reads TGTGCCAGCAGTTTGTCTGCAGGCTCCTATGGCTACACCTTC. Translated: CASSLSAGSYGYTF.

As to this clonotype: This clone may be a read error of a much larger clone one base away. CDR3 sequence: CASSLEALISRANVLTF. As DNA, the CDR3 is TGTGCCAGCAGCTTAGAGGCCCTCATCTCTAGGGCCAACGTCCTGACTTTC. J is TRBJ2-6 and V is TRBV7-8; no clear D. The CDR3 runs to 17 residues. CDR1 and CDR2 (germline): SGHVS, FQNEAQ.

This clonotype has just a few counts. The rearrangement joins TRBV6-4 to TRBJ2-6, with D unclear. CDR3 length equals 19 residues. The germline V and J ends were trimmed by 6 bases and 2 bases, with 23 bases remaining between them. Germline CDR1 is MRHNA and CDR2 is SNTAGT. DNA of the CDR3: TGTGCCAGCAGCTACGGTAGTGGCAGCCAGTTAACTGGGGCCAACGTCCTGACTTTC. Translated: CASSYGSGSQLTGANVLTF.

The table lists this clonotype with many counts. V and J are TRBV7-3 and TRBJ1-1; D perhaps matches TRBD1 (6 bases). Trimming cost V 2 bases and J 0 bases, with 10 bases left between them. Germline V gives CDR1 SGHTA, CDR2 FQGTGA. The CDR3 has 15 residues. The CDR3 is CASSLSPGVNTEAFF. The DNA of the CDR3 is TGTGCCAGCAGCTTATCTCCAGGGGTGAACACTGAAGCTTTCTTT.

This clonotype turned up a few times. CDR3 amino acids: CASSLPWGEERTEAFF. For the CDR3, the DNA is TGTGCCAGCAGCTTGCCATGGGGGGAGGAGCGCACTGAAGCTTTCTTT. The genes are TRBV7-6 and TRBJ1-1; possibly TRBD1 for D (5 bases). The length of the CDR3 is 16 residues. Per germline, CDR1 SGHVS and CDR2 FNYEAQ. Deletions cut 3 bases from V and 4 bases from J, with 18 bases between.

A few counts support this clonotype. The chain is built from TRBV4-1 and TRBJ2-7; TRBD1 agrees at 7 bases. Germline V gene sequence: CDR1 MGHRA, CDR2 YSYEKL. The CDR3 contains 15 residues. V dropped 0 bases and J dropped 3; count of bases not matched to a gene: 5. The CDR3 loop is CASSQEGRGSYEQYF. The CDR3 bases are TGCGCCAGCAGCCAAGAAGGCAGGGGGAGCTACGAGCAGTACTTC.

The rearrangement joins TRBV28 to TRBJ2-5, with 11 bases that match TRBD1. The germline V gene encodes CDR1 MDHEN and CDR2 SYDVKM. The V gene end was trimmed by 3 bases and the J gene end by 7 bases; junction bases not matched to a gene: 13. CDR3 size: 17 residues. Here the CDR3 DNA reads TGTGCCAGCAGTTTCCGTAACGGGGACAGGGGGTTTAGGACCCAGTACTTC. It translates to CASSFRNGDRGFRTQYF.

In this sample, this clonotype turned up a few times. The CDR3 DNA is TGTGCCACCCTGAAAACGAACACCGGGGAGCTGTTTTTT. Translated, it gives CATLKTNTGELFF. This chain connects TRBV2 to TRBJ2-2; D is uncertain. V was trimmed by 10 bases and J by 0 bases, leaving 9 bases between them. The CDR3 is made up of 13 amino acids. Germline V lookup: CDR1 SNHLY, CDR2 FYNNEI. The full variable domain, in which reference TRBV2 and TRBJ2-2 provide the parts outside the CDR3, is EPEVTQTPSHQVTQMGQEVILRCVPISNHLYFYWYRQILGQKVEFLVSFYNNEISEKSEIFDDQFSVERPDGSNFTLKIRSTKLEDSAMYFCATLKTNTGELFFGEGSRLTVL.

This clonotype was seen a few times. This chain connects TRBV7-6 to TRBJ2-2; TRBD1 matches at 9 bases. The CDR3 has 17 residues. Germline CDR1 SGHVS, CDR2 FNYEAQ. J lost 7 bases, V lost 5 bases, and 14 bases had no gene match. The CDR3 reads CASSPTGTGLPIGELFF. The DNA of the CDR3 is TGTGCCAGCAGCCCTACCGGGACAGGGCTTCCGATCGGGGAGCTGTTTTTT.

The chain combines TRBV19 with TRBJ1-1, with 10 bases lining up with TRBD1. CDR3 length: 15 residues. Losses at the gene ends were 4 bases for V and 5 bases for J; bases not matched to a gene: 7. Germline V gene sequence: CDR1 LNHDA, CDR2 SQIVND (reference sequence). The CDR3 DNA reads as TGTGCCAGTAGTACAATCCGGGACAGGGGAACTGAAGCTTTCTTT. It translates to CASSTIRDRGTEAFF.

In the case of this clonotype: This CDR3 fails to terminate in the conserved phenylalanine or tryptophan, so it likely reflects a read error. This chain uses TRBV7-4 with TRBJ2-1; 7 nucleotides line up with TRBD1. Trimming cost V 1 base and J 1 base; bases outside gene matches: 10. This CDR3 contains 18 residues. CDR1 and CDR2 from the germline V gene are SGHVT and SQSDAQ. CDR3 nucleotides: TGTGCCAGCAGCTTAGTAGGGGGCAGGGGACCTTCCTACAATGAGCAGTTCTCC. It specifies CASSLVGGRGPSYNEQFS.

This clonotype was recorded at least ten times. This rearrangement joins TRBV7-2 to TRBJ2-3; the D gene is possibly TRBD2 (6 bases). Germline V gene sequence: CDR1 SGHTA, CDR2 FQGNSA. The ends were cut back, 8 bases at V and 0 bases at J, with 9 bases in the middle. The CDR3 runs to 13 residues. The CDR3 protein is CASGGVSTDTQYF. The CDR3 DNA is TGTGCCAGCGGCGGGGTTAGCACAGATACGCAGTATTTT.

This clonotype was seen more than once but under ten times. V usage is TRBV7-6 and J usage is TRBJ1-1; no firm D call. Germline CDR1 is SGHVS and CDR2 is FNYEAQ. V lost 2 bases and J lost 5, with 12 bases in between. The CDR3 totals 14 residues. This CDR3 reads CASSLSGSGTEAFF. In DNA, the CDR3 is TGTGCCAGCAGCTTATCGGGATCGGGGACTGAAGCTTTCTTT.

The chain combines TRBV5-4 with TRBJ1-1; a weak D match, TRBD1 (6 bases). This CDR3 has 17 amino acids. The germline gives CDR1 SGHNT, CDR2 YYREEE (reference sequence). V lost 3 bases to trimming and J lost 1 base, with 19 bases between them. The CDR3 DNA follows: TGTGCCAGCAGCTCAAGACGGGACACGAATAAGAACACTGAAGCTTTCTTT. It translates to CASSSRRDTNKNTEAFF. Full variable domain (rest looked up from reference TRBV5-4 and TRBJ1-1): ETGVTQSPTHLIKTRGQQVTLRCSSQSGHNTVSWYQQALGQGPQFIFQYYREEENGRGNFPPRFSGLQFPNYSSELNVNALELDDSALYLCASSSRRDTNKNTEAFFGQGTRLTVV.

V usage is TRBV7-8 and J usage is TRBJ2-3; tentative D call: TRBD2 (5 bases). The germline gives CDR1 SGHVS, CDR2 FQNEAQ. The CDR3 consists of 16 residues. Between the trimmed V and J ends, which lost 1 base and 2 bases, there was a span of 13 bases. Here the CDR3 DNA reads TGTGCCAGCAGCTTAGGATCCCAGCGGCTCACAGATACGCAGTATTTT. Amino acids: CASSLGSQRLTDTQYF.

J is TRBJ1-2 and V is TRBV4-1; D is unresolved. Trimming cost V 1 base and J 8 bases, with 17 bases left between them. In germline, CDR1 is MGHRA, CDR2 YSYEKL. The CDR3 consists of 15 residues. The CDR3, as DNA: TGCGCCAGCAGCCAAGGGGAAAGGGTCTTGAACGGCTACACCTTC. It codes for CASSQGERVLNGYTF.

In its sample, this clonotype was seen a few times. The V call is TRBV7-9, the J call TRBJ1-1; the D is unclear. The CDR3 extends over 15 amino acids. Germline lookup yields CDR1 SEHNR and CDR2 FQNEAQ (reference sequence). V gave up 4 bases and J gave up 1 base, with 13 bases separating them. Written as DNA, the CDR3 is TGTGCCAGCAGCTCCGGGAGGTTTTCGAACACTGAAGCTTTCTTT. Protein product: CASSSGRFSNTEAFF.

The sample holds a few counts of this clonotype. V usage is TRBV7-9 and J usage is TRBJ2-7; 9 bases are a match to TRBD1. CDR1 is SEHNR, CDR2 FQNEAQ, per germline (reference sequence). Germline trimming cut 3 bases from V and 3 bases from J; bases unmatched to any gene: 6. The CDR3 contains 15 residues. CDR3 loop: CASSFDGQGRYEQYV. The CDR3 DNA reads TGTGCCAGCAGCTTTGACGGACAGGGGCGCTACGAGCAGTACGTC.

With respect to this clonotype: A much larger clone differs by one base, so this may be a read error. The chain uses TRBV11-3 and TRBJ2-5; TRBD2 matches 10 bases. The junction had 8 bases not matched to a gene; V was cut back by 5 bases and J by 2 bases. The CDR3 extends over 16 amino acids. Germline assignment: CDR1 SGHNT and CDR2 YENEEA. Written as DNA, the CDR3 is TGTGCCAGCAGCCCCCGTAGCGGGGGGAGTCAAGAGACCCAGTACTTC. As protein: CASSPRSGGSQETQYF.

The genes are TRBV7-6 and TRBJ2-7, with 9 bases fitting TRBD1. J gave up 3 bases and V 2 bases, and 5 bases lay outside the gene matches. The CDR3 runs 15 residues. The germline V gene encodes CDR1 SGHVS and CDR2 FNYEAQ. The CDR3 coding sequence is TGTGCCAGCAGCTTAAAGACAGGGGGAATCTACGAGCAGTACTTC. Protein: CASSLKTGGIYEQYF.